Following are 6 T cell receptor beta chains from one sample sequenced in a study of shared T cell receptors in the human thymus. Sequencing was performed with immunoSEQ multiplex PCR; in TCRdb, only in-frame clones are kept and a portion is missing. The sample yields some 640,000 clones, roughly 86% seen once. These same data were also listed under a study on human thymus T cells.

Sequencing used thymocytes. These receptors all stem from a boy under three years old with a congenital heart defect.

V and J are TRBV13 and TRBJ2-5, with 14 bases that match TRBD2. The germline V gene has CDR1 PRHDT and CDR2 FYEKMQ (reference sequence). With V trimmed by 5 bases and J by 2 bases, 4 bases remained unmatched. The CDR3 runs 16 residues. This CDR3 is CASSHRLAGGQETQYF. The CDR3 DNA reads TGTGCCAGCAGCCACCGACTAGCGGGGGGGCAAGAGACCCAGTACTTC.

The chain links TRBV6-6 to TRBJ1-1; no firm D call. This CDR3 has 14 residues. Germline CDR1 is MNHNY and CDR2 is SVGAGI (reference sequence). Trimming took 8 bases from V and 7 from J, leaving 20 bases between them. The CDR3 DNA reads as TGTGCCAGCCTCTCTCCCTCGGGTGGCATTGAAGCTTTCTTT. Translating gives CASLSPSGGIEAFF.

This clone was seen just once. The J gene is TRBJ1-5, the V gene TRBV10-3; 9 nucleotides line up with TRBD1. Germline values: CDR1 ENHRY, CDR2 SYGVKD. With V trimmed by 4 bases and J by 2 bases, 9 bases remained unmatched. The CDR3 is 17 amino acids. The CDR3 DNA is TGTGCCATCAGTGGGACGAGACAGGGGGATGGCAATCAGCCCCAGCATTTT. This translates into CAISGTRQGDGNQPQHF.

The chain carries TRBV4-3 and TRBJ2-4, with a tentative D call TRBD2 (6 bases). The V and J ends lost 7 bases and 0 bases respectively, with 28 bases between them. The CDR3 is 20 amino acids. From germline, CDR1 is LGHNA and CDR2 YSLEER. CDR3 sequence (DNA): TGCGCCAGCACCCCGTTTTTGGGGGACTCTCCCCCTATAGCCAAAAACATTCAGTACTTC. Its translation: CASTPFLGDSPPIAKNIQYF.

In this sample, this clone turned up a few times. The chain combines TRBV5-4 with TRBJ1-1, with 9 bases lining up with TRBD1. V shed 3 bases, J shed 5 bases, and the junction held 11 bases outside the gene matches. Looked up from germline, CDR1 is SGHNT and CDR2 is YYREEE (reference sequence). The length of the CDR3 is 16 residues. The CDR3 region has the DNA TGTGCCAGCAGCTGCTGGGACAGGGAGGGACAAACTGAAGCTTTCTTT. Its protein is CASSCWDREGQTEAFF. Based on the CDR3 plus reference TRBV5-4 and TRBJ1-1, the full variable domain is ETGVTQSPTHLIKTRGQQVTLRCSSQSGHNTVSWYQQALGQGPQFIFQYYREEENGRGNFPPRFSGLQFPNYSSELNVNALELDDSALYLCASSCWDREGQTEAFFGQGTRLTVV.

The CDR3 here is CASSAMKQVSNTEAFF. For the CDR3, the DNA is TGTGCCAGCAGCGCGATGAAACAGGTTTCAAACACTGAAGCTTTCTTT. V gene TRBV9 combines with J gene TRBJ1-1; weak D call: TRBD1 (5 bases). Trimming stripped 3 bases from V and 2 bases from J, with 17 bases between. Per the germline V gene, CDR1 is SGDLS and CDR2 is YYNGEE. The CDR3 has 16 residues.